The T cell receptor beta chain under discussion was sequenced for a study of radiotherapy plus CTLA-4 blockade in lung cancer. The CDR3 has 14 residues. Trimming cost V 0 bases and J 16 bases, with 18 bases left between them. CDR1 LNHNV and CDR2 YYDKDF come from the germline V gene (reference sequence). Method: immunoSEQ multiplex PCR; TCRdb's copy keeps in-frame clones and lacks some. Among about 48,000 clones listed, roughly four fifths were seen once. Findings and caveats of the study: Strongest reported response predictors: early blood clone changes and post-radiation interferon-beta. Tumor-origin TCR clones grew in blood after radiotherapy plus ipilimumab.

Notes on this clone: Its antigen is not known.

The sequencing here drew on peripheral blood, taken from a patient treated with radiotherapy plus ipilimumab. This chain joins TRBV15 and TRBJ2-2; tentative D call: TRBD2 (5 bases). The sequence came from a human donor with non-small cell lung cancer who had stable disease on radiotherapy plus ipilimumab. CDR3 sequence (DNA): TGTGCCACCAGCAGAGATAAGAGGGTGAAGGTTACGTTTTTT. Translated, it gives CATSRDKRVKVTFF.